The 21 T cell receptor beta chains listed next were all sequenced from one sample in a study of cytomegalovirus exposure and HLA in healthy donors. Sequencing used immunoSEQ multiplex PCR; TCRdb keeps in-frame clones, though not all of them. The sample holds approximately 300,000 clones, 70% to 90% seen once. The material sequenced was PBMCs. These receptor sequences come from a woman aged 18 to 35 in good health and CMV-seronegative.

The chain is built from TRBV28 and TRBJ2-3; D gene uncertain. The germline CDR1 and CDR2 sequences are MDHEN and SYDVKM. Trimming removed 4 bases from V and 2 bases from J, with 7 bases in between. The CDR3 loop spans 13 amino acids. The CDR3 coding sequence is TGTGCCAGCAGTTCCCCCCTCACAGATACGCAGTATTTT. Translated, it gives CASSSPLTDTQYF.

V gene TRBV5-1 combines with J gene TRBJ2-1, with D unclear. In germline, CDR1 is SGHRS, CDR2 YFSETQ. This CDR3 spans 12 amino acids. V gave up 4 bases and J gave up 7 bases, with 9 bases separating them. The CDR3, as DNA: TGCGCCAGCAGCATAACCGGGAATGAGCAGTTCTTC. It translates to CASSITGNEQFF.

The V and J genes are TRBV5-4 and TRBJ2-3, with a weak D call TRBD2 (6 bases). Germline V gene sequence: CDR1 SGHNT, CDR2 YYREEE (reference sequence). V was clipped by 1 base and J by 4 bases, with 13 bases between them. CDR3 size: 15 residues. The CDR3, as DNA: TGTGCCAGCAGCTTGTCGACGGGAGCTGCAGATACGCAGTATTTT. Amino acid sequence: CASSLSTGAADTQYF.

The chain joins TRBV5-4 to TRBJ1-1, with 7 bases lining up with TRBD1. CDR3 length equals 13 residues. CDR1 and CDR2 from the germline V gene are SGHNT and YYREEE (reference sequence). V lost 4 bases and J lost 4; bases outside the gene matches: 4. The CDR3 DNA is TGTGCCAGCAGCCCGACAGGGTTCACTGAAGCTTTCTTT. Its protein is CASSPTGFTEAFF.

The chain couples TRBV7-2 to TRBJ1-2; no firm D call. V gave up 5 bases and J gave up 4 bases, with 11 bases separating them. The germline V gene has CDR1 SGHTA and CDR2 FQGNSA. The CDR3 extends over 13 amino acids. The chain's CDR3 is CASSPWPPYGYTF. CDR3 nucleotides: TGTGCCAGCAGCCCATGGCCCCCCTATGGCTACACCTTC. Full variable domain (rest looked up from reference TRBV7-2 and TRBJ1-2): GAGVSQSPSNKVTEKGKDVELRCDPISGHTALYWYRQSLGQGLEFLIYFQGNSAPDKSGLPSDRFSAERTGGSVSTLTIQRTQQEDSAVYLCASSPWPPYGYTFGSGTRLTVV.

This sequence joins TRBV6-6 and TRBJ2-1; 7 bases line up with TRBD2. The V segment lost 0 bases and the J segment 4 bases; nucleotides outside the gene matches: 3. The CDR3 is 15 residues long. Germline V gives CDR1 MNHNY, CDR2 SVGAGI (reference sequence). The CDR3 sequence: CASSYSTSSYNEQFF. The CDR3 DNA follows: TGTGCCAGCAGTTACTCGACTAGCTCGTACAATGAGCAGTTCTTC.

This clone was seen just once. The CDR3: CASGFGRDTQYF. CDR3 bases: TGTGCCAGTGGCTTCGGGAGGGATACGCAGTATTTT. This chain uses TRBV7-8 with TRBJ2-3; 7 bases are shared with TRBD2. Germline CDR1 SGHVS, CDR2 FQNEAQ. The CDR3 is made up of 12 amino acids. V gave up 9 bases and J gave up 6 bases; unmatched junction bases: 6.

J is TRBJ2-3 and V is TRBV7-9, with 10 bases lining up with TRBD2. After removal of 7 bases from V and 2 bases from J, the junction contained 9 bases not matched to a gene. This CDR3 spans 16 amino acids. Germline CDR1 reads SEHNR; CDR2 reads FQNEAQ (reference sequence). CDR3 coding DNA: TGTGCCAGCAATGGCATTCTAGCGGGGGACACAGATACGCAGTATTTT. This translates into CASNGILAGDTDTQYF.

This clone was seen only a few times. The J gene is TRBJ2-3, the V gene TRBV11-3, with 9 bases fitting TRBD2. In germline, CDR1 is SGHNT, CDR2 YENEEA. V gave up 4 bases and J gave up 4 bases; unmatched junction bases: 9. This CDR3 contains 16 residues. In DNA, the CDR3 is TGTGCCAGCAGCTCTGGTAGCGGGAGCGGGGCAGATACGCAGTATTTT. Protein sequence: CASSSGSGSGADTQYF. Complete variable domain (other parts from reference TRBV11-3 and TRBJ2-3): EAGVVQSPRYKIIEKKQPVAFWCNPISGHNTLYWYLQNLGQGPELLIRYENEEAVDDSQLPKDRFSAERLKGVDSTLKIQPAELGDSAVYLCASSSGSGSGADTQYFGPGTRLTVL.

V and J are TRBV6-1 and TRBJ1-1; 9 positions agree with TRBD1. The V gene end was trimmed by 8 bases and the J gene end by 0 bases; junction bases not matched to a gene: 1. Per the germline V gene, CDR1 is MNHNS and CDR2 is SASEGT. The CDR3 runs 13 residues. The CDR3 nucleotides are TGTGCCAGCCGACAGGGGGTGAACACTGAAGCTTTCTTT. Its protein is CASRQGVNTEAFF.

This clone was observed a single time. CDR3 sequence: CASSVSGTDPYGYTF. The CDR3 nucleotides read TGTGCCAGCAGTGTGTCCGGGACAGATCCTTATGGCTACACCTTC. The genes are TRBV6-4 and TRBJ1-2; 7 bases align to TRBD1. Germline V gene data show CDR1 as MRHNA and CDR2 as SNTAGT. Trimming at V came to 4 bases and at J to 5 bases, leaving 10 bases not matched to a gene. The CDR3 runs 15 residues.

The CDR3 DNA reads TGTGCCAGCAGCAAGGGCCAGGGGGACCCTCAGTACTTC. Translating gives CASSKGQGDPQYF. This chain connects TRBV7-3 to TRBJ2-4; 7 bases are a match to TRBD1. With V trimmed by 5 bases and J by 12 bases, 10 bases remained unmatched. Per germline, CDR1 SGHTA and CDR2 FQGTGA. This CDR3 comprises 13 residues.

The chain links TRBV28 to TRBJ2-5, with TRBD2 matching 10 bases. The CDR3 is 18 amino acids. The germline V gene has CDR1 MDHEN and CDR2 SYDVKM. V dropped 7 bases and J dropped 3; count of bases not matched to a gene: 17. As DNA, the CDR3 is TGTGCCAGCACCCAAGGGGGATGGGGGCTAGCGGGAGAAGAGACCCAGTACTTC. This sequence encodes CASTQGGWGLAGEETQYF.

The chain joins TRBV7-2 to TRBJ2-3, with 7 bases fitting TRBD1. Germline trimming cut 3 bases from V and 3 bases from J; bases unmatched to any gene: 6. Germline lookup yields CDR1 SGHTA and CDR2 FQGNSA. The CDR3 covers 15 residues. CDR3: CASSFPDRYTDTQYF. CDR3 bases: TGTGCCAGCAGCTTCCCGGACAGGTATACAGATACGCAGTATTTT.

This clone has just one count. The rearrangement links TRBV2 to TRBJ1-1; 8 nucleotides align to TRBD1. Trimming at V came to 4 bases and at J to 3 bases, leaving 7 bases not matched to a gene. The CDR3 has 15 residues. Germline lookup yields CDR1 SNHLY and CDR2 FYNNEI. In nucleotides, the CDR3 is TGTGCCAGCAGTGGATACAGGGGGGGAGACACTGAAGCTTTCTTT. Protein: CASSGYRGGDTEAFF. Based on the CDR3 plus reference TRBV2 and TRBJ1-1, the full variable domain is EPEVTQTPSHQVTQMGQEVILRCVPISNHLYFYWYRQILGQKVEFLVSFYNNEISEKSEIFDDQFSVERPDGSNFTLKIRSTKLEDSAMYFCASSGYRGGDTEAFFGQGTRLTVV.

V is TRBV7-6 and J is TRBJ2-7, with 12 positions matching TRBD2. The CDR3 consists of 15 residues. Germline V CDR1 and CDR2: SGHVS, FNYEAQ. Losses at the gene ends were 2 bases for V and 6 bases for J; bases not matched to a gene: 5. The CDR3 DNA reads as TGTGCCAGCAGCTTACTAGCGGGAGGGCCGGGCGAGCAGTACTTC. Translating it yields CASSLLAGGPGEQYF.

CDR3: CASSLEGDTQYF. The CDR3 DNA is TGTGCCAGCAGCTTGGAGGGGGATACGCAGTATTTT. This chain joins TRBV5-5 and TRBJ2-3; a possible D gene is TRBD1 (5 bases). V was pared by 0 bases and J by 6 bases, with 5 bases between. The CDR3 totals 12 residues. Germline CDR1 SGHKS, CDR2 YYEKEE (reference sequence).

To note about this clone: The sample carries other DNA sequences with the same CDR3. The V and J genes are TRBV28 and TRBJ1-1; TRBD1 matches at 9 bases. Losses at the gene ends were 4 bases for V and 3 bases for J; bases not matched to a gene: 3. There are 14 residues in the CDR3. Germline V gene lookup returns CDR1 MDHEN and CDR2 SYDVKM. CDR3 amino acids: CASSSGQGYTEAFF. The DNA for the CDR3 is TGTGCCAGCAGTTCGGGACAGGGTTACACTGAAGCTTTCTTT.

The chain links TRBV4-3 to TRBJ2-3, with D unresolved. Looked up from germline, CDR1 is LGHNA and CDR2 is YSLEER. There are 15 residues in the CDR3. Trimming took 1 base from V and 2 from J, leaving 10 bases between them. CDR3 sequence (DNA): TGCGCCAGCAGCCAAGGTGTCTGGCCCACAGATACGCAGTATTTT. This encodes CASSQGVWPTDTQYF.

The chain combines TRBV6-6 with TRBJ2-3; 13 bases line up with TRBD2. V dropped 4 bases and J dropped 2; count of bases not matched to a gene: 3. Germline V CDR1 and CDR2: MNHNY, SVGAGI (reference sequence). The CDR3 runs to 16 residues. CDR3 bases: TGTGCCAGCAGTTTCGGACTAGCGGGAGTCACAGATACGCAGTATTTT. Translation: CASSFGLAGVTDTQYF.

The chain links TRBV6-5 to TRBJ2-3, with D hard to call. The ends were cut back, 6 bases at V and 4 bases at J, with 8 bases in the middle. The CDR3 has 12 residues. Germline V CDR1 and CDR2: MNHEY, SVGAGI. The CDR3 DNA reads as TGTGCCAGCAGCAAGAGGCCAGATACGCAGTATTTT. Residues: CASSKRPDTQYF.